This T cell receptor (beta chain) was retrieved from a study of shared clonotypes between healthy human individuals. Germline V gives CDR1 SGHRS, CDR2 YFSETQ. V lost 4 bases and J lost 1; bases outside the gene matches: 8. This CDR3 has 17 residues. The method was immunoSEQ multiplex PCR; TCRdb's version includes in-frame clones alone and lacks a portion of them. The table lists millions of clones, approximately 94% of them singletons. This sequence joins TRBV5-1 and TRBJ2-3; 11 bases line up with TRBD2. The sample taken for sequencing was naive CD4+ T cells sorted from blood. Subset in this sample: CD45RA+ positively selected. The receptor comes from a man aged 18 to 35 in good health. This chain's CDR3 is CASSTLAGGTRTDTQYF. The DNA of the CDR3 is TGCGCCAGCAGCACCTTAGCGGGGGGGACACGCACAGATACGCAGTATTTT.